Listed below are T cell receptor beta chains from one sample, sequenced in a study of OX40 agonist ivuxolimab in advanced cancers. Data came from immunoSEQ multiplex PCR; TCRdb stores just in-frame clones and leaves some out. The sample includes about 46,000 clones, about 90% seen only once; the top ten take 10% to 15%. This material consisted of CD4+ or CD8+ T cells sorted from blood, taken in a trial of the OX40 agonist ivuxolimab. The origin of the receptors is an adult with an advanced solid tumor such as melanoma, head and neck, liver or kidney cancer. Each CDR3 is given with its conserved first and last residue. Fields, in order: V gene, clone size, D gene, CDR3 length, J gene, CDR3 DNA, CDR3 protein. A D gene is named only where the DNA matches it firmly. Expanded clones are given a class, and other clones once, few, many or no size at all.

TRBV19	NA	NA	13	TRBJ1-5	TGTGCCAGTAGCAGATCTAGCAATCAGCCCCAGCATTTT	CASSRSSNQPQHF
TRBV28	once	NA	12	TRBJ2-7	TGTGCCAGCAGTTTTATAGAGGGAGAGCAGTACTTC	CASSFIEGEQYF
TRBV19	NA	TRBD2	18	TRBJ2-1	TGTGCCAGTAGTCTTAGGCCCTCGGGGGCGGGAGGATACAATGAGCAGTTCTTC	CASSLRPSGAGGYNEQFF
TRBV18	NA	TRBD1	15	TRBJ2-5	TGTGCCAGCTCACGCCCGGGACAGGGGGAAGAGACCCAGTACTTC	CASSRPGQGEETQYF
TRBV28	once	TRBD1	17	TRBJ1-3	TGTGCCAGCAGTTTAATGCCGCGACAGGGAGGTGGAAACACCATATATTTT	CASSLMPRQGGGNTIYF
TRBV5-4	NA	TRBD1	15	TRBJ2-1	TGTGCCAGCAGCTTAAGGACAGGGGGCTACAATGAGCAGTTCTTC	CASSLRTGGYNEQFF
TRBV15	NA	NA	14	TRBJ2-7	TGTGCCACCAGCGCCCGACAGAGGGCAGACGAGCAGTACTTC	CATSARQRADEQYF
TRBV4-2	NA	NA	13	TRBJ2-4	TGTGCCAGCAGCCAAGATCTGGAGAACATTCAGTACTTC	CASSQDLENIQYF
TRBV29-1	few	TRBD2	14	TRBJ2-1	TGCAGCGTTAAATATGCGGGGGGGTACAATGAGCAGTTCTTC	CSVKYAGGYNEQFF
TRBV21-1	once	NA	17	TRBJ2-1	TGTGCCAGCAGCAAAGTGAGTCCTCAGGAGGGGGACAATGAGCAGTTCTTC	CASSKVSPQEGDNEQFF
TRBV5-1	NA	NA	17	TRBJ1-2	TGCGCCAGCAGCGCGACTTTGACACCCAGTCCGCTGTACCTCTACACCTTC	CASSATLTPSPLYLYTF
TRBV5-4	NA	NA	14	TRBJ1-2	TGTGCCAGCAGCTCGACAGGAAGTAACTATGGCTACACCTTC	CASSSTGSNYGYTF
TRBV5-4	NA	NA	11	TRBJ2-7	TGTGCCAGCAGCTCAACCTACGAGCAGTACTTC	CASSSTYEQYF
TRBV10-2	many	NA	14	TRBJ2-5	TGCGCCAGCAGTGAGTCGATCTCACAAGAGACCCAGTACTTC	CASSESISQETQYF
TRBV13	NA	TRBD2	18	TRBJ2-3	TGTGCCAGCAGCTTAGGACTAGCGGGAGCGTGGAGCACAGATACGCAGTATTTT	CASSLGLAGAWSTDTQYF
TRBV4-1	NA	NA	15	TRBJ2-7	TGCGCCAGCAGCCAAGCCGGGACTTCTACCTACGAGCAGTACTTC	CASSQAGTSTYEQYF
TRBV14	few	TRBD2	16	TRBJ2-3	TGTGCCAGCAGCCCGCGGCTAGCGGGAGGGACAGATACGCAGTATTTT	CASSPRLAGGTDTQYF
TRBV5-6	NA	NA	16	TRBJ1-1	TGTGCCAGCAGCGCGGGATTCAGGGGTGTCGGGACTGAAGCTTTCTTT	CASSAGFRGVGTEAFF
TRBV6-5	NA	NA	16	TRBJ1-5	TGTGCCAGCAGTTACACTCGAGGTCCTAGCAATCAGCCCCAGCATTTT	CASSYTRGPSNQPQHF
TRBV29-1	NA	TRBD2	13	TRBJ2-7	TGCAGCGTCGCGGGAGGGTCAAACTACGAGCAGTACTTC	CSVAGGSNYEQYF
TRBV11-2	NA	TRBD2	18	TRBJ2-5	TGTGCCAGCAGCTTAACTAGCGGGGGGGCGAAGGTCAAAGAGACCCAGTACTTC	CASSLTSGGAKVKETQYF
TRBV6-4	NA	NA	14	TRBJ1-2	TGTGCCAGCAGTGAGGACAGTTCCAACTATGGCTACACCTTC	CASSEDSSNYGYTF
TRBV19	NA	NA	12	TRBJ2-7	TGTGCCAGTAGTACGGTTCCCTACGAGCAGTACTTC	CASSTVPYEQYF
TRBV5-8	once	NA	14	TRBJ2-1	TGTGCCAACAGGGGGGGTCGGGGATACAATGAGCAGTTCTTC	CANRGGRGYNEQFF
TRBV27	NA	NA	14	TRBJ2-2	TGTGCCAGCAGTCCGGGACACAACACCGGGGAGCTGTTTTTT	CASSPGHNTGELFF
TRBV4-3	NA	TRBD1	16	TRBJ2-3	TGCGCCAGCAGCCAAGTCTGGACAGGAAGGACAGATACGCAGTATTTT	CASSQVWTGRTDTQYF
TRBV6-5	NA	NA	13	TRBJ1-4	TGTGCCAGCAGTTGGACAGCTAATGAAAAACTGTTTTTT	CASSWTANEKLFF
TRBV11-2	NA	NA	15	TRBJ2-3	TGTGCCAGCAGCTTAGCTGGGGCTAGCACAGATACGCAGTATTTT	CASSLAGASTDTQYF
TRBV7-3	few	TRBD1	15	TRBJ2-2	TGTGCCAGCAGCCGGACAGGGGGCTTCACCGGGGAGCTGTTTTTT	CASSRTGGFTGELFF
TRBV4-1	NA	NA	15	TRBJ1-5	TGCGCCAGCAGCCAACGACAGTATAGCAATCAGCCCCAGCATTTT	CASSQRQYSNQPQHF
TRBV7-9	medium-sized	NA	15	TRBJ2-1	TGTGCCAGCAGCTTACTCTCTCAGGCGTCAAATGAGCAGTTCTTC	CASSLLSQASNEQFF
TRBV4-2	NA	NA	15	TRBJ1-1	TGTGCCAGCAGCCAAGATCTAAGGGCCGGCACTGAAGCTTTCTTT	CASSQDLRAGTEAFF
TRBV5-4	NA	TRBD2	16	TRBJ2-3	TGTGCCAGCAGCTCCCCTAGCGGGAGTGGTGCAGATACGCAGTATTTT	CASSSPSGSGADTQYF
TRBV7-2	once	NA	15	TRBJ1-4	TGTGCCAGCAGCTTAGGGCGCACGATTAATGAAAAACTGTTTTTT	CASSLGRTINEKLFF
TRBV11-2	NA	NA	15	TRBJ2-5	TGTGCCAGCACCTTAGGGTCAGGGGCGCGGGAGACCCAGTACTTC	CASTLGSGARETQYF
TRBV29-1	NA	NA	14	TRBJ2-2	TGCAGCGTTGAGAGGCAGGGCAGTTACGGGGAGCTGTTTTTT	CSVERQGSYGELFF
TRBV13	NA	TRBD2	17	TRBJ2-3	TGTGCCAGCAGAGGCCGACTAGCGGGGGAACCCACAGATACGCAGTATTTT	CASRGRLAGEPTDTQYF
TRBV11-1	NA	NA	12	TRBJ1-2	TGTGCCAGCAGCGCCCAGGAAAATGGCTACACCTTC	CASSAQENGYTF
TRBV4-3	NA	TRBD1	17	TRBJ2-1	TGCGCCAGCAGCCAAGATCACGGGACAGGCCTGTGGGATGAGCAGTTCTTC	CASSQDHGTGLWDEQFF
TRBV13	NA	NA	11	TRBJ2-1	TGTGCCAGCAGGTTGGGCAATGAGCAGTTCTTC	CASRLGNEQFF
TRBV15	NA	NA	16	TRBJ2-3	TGTGCCACCAGCAGAGATAGGGGGGGCGGTGTAGATACGCAGTATTTT	CATSRDRGGGVDTQYF
TRBV7-6	NA	TRBD2	15	TRBJ2-1	TGTGCCAGCAGCTTACTAGCGGGGGGTTACAATGAGCAGTTCTTC	CASSLLAGGYNEQFF
TRBV12-5	NA	TRBD1	16	TRBJ1-4	TGTGCTAGTGGTTTTGCCCGGGACAGTTTTAATGAAAAACTGTTTTTT	CASGFARDSFNEKLFF
TRBV10-3	NA	NA	13	TRBJ1-1	TGTGCCATCAGTGAGGTCGGGAGGAGTGAAGCTTTCTTT	CAISEVGRSEAFF
TRBV4-1	NA	NA	12	TRBJ1-1	TGCGCCAGCAGCCAATCGGGGACTGAAGCTTTCTTT	CASSQSGTEAFF
TRBV9	NA	TRBD1	14	TRBJ1-1	TGTGCCAGCAGCTCAGGACAGGGCAACACTGAAGCTTTCTTT	CASSSGQGNTEAFF
TRBV7-9	NA	NA	12	TRBJ1-4	TGTGCCAGCAGCCTCTCAATAGAAAAACTGTTTTTT	CASSLSIEKLFF
TRBV27	NA	NA	13	TRBJ2-1	TGTGCCAGCAGTTTATCCACCTACAATGAGCAGTTCTTC	CASSLSTYNEQFF
TRBV5-4	NA	NA	13	TRBJ2-7	TGTGCCAGCAGCCGGGGGAATGAGTACGAGCAGTACTTC	CASSRGNEYEQYF
TRBV30	few	NA	11	TRBJ2-3	TGTGCCTGGAGTGGGGGGGATACGCAGTATTTT	CAWSGGDTQYF